The rows below give T cell receptor beta chains drawn from one sample of a study of beta chain features in type 1 diabetes. The method was immunoSEQ multiplex PCR; TCRdb's version includes in-frame clones alone and lacks a portion of them. Here the sample spans some 410,000 clones, about an eighth being singletons. The sample comprised naive CD4+ T cells from blood. These receptor sequences come from a woman between 18 and 30 years old in good health. CDR3s include the opening cysteine and the closing phenylalanine or tryptophan. D genes are given only for firm matches. Only part of the rows carry a size: once, few, many, or a class if the clone is expanded.

TRBJ2-1 | - | - | TRBV7-2 | CASSLEASNEQFF | TGTGCCAGCAGCTTAGAGGCTAGCAATGAGCAGTTCTTC
TRBJ2-2 | - | few | TRBV9 | CASSPHRARDTGELFF | TGTGCCAGCAGCCCACATAGGGCACGAGACACCGGGGAGCTGTTTTTT
TRBJ2-5 | - | few | TRBV29-1 | CSVLVPPGETQYF | TGCAGCGTTCTTGTGCCCCCCGGGGAGACCCAGTACTTC
TRBJ2-7 | - | many | TRBV30 | CAWSVGLEYEQYF | TGTGCCTGGAGTGTTGGCCTTGAGTACGAGCAGTACTTC
TRBJ1-2 | - | - | TRBV2 | CASSEGRTDLYGYTF | TGTGCCAGCAGTGAAGGAAGGACAGATCTCTATGGCTACACCTTC
TRBJ2-5 | TRBD2 | few | TRBV19 | CASKRRAGDQETQYF | TGTGCCAGTAAGCGGAGGGCGGGAGACCAAGAGACCCAGTACTTC
TRBJ1-1 | TRBD1 | few | TRBV29-1 | CSVVRQGAVTEAFF | TGCAGCGTTGTTCGACAGGGGGCGGTCACTGAAGCTTTCTTT
TRBJ2-5 | - | few | TRBV2 | CASGLSQETQYF | TGTGCCAGCGGACTTTCCCAAGAGACCCAGTACTTC
TRBJ2-5 | TRBD1 | - | TRBV18 | CASSPGQGETQYF | TGTGCCAGCTCACCGGGACAGGGAGAGACCCAGTACTTC
TRBJ2-2 | - | - | TRBV7-2 | CASSPPGGNTGELFF | TGTGCCAGCAGCCCCCCAGGAGGAAACACCGGGGAGCTGTTTTTT
TRBJ1-5 | - | few | TRBV7-2 | CASSSNNQPQHF | TGTGCCAGCAGCTCTAATAATCAGCCCCAGCATTTT
TRBJ1-2 | - | - | TRBV29-1 | CSVEGVEGQGGYTF | TGCAGCGTTGAAGGAGTAGAGGGCCAGGGTGGCTACACCTTC
TRBJ2-7 | TRBD2 | - | TRBV5-1 | CASSPGLARAYEQYF | TGCGCCAGCAGCCCGGGACTAGCGCGAGCCTACGAGCAGTACTTC
TRBJ2-2 | TRBD2 | - | TRBV30 | CAWKGTSANTGELVF | TGTGCCTGGAAAGGGACTAGCGCGAACACCGGGGAGCTGGTTTTT
TRBJ2-4 | - | - | TRBV7-2 | CASSSIRAGDKNIQYF | TGTGCCAGCAGCTCTATTAGAGCAGGGGACAAAAACATTCAGTACTTC